A selection of T cell receptor beta chains follows, all from one sample in a study of blood T cells in healthy people across ages. MiXCR, applied by TCRdb to the 5' RACE reads, yields one record per CDR3 protein. The repertoire includes around 1,000,000 distinct CDR3 sequences, roughly a quarter of them detected once, and less than 0.75% sits in the top ten. These data also formed part of another study, on T cells of mothers and their children.

Sequenced input: blood. These receptors all come from a girl aged 2 to 10 in good health. CDR3s include the opening cysteine and the closing phenylalanine or tryptophan. The order of the fields is J gene, clone size, V gene, D gene, CDR3 protein, CDR3 DNA. A D gene is named only where the DNA matches it firmly. Clone size is stated in some rows and not others, as once, few, many or a class when expanded.

TRBJ2-2,few,TRBV12-3/TRBV12-4,TRBD1,CASSRTGVGTGELFF,TGTGCCAGCAGTCGGACAGGAGTAGGGACCGGGGAGCTGTTTTTT
TRBJ2-2,.,TRBV12-3/TRBV12-4,TRBD1,CASSLGFRTGPGTGELFF,TGTGCCAGCAGTTTAGGCTTCCGGACAGGGCCGGGCACCGGGGAGCTGTTTTTT
TRBJ1-2,.,TRBV9,TRBD1,CASSVDGGGTGGSSIYGYTF,TGTGCCAGCAGCGTAGACGGAGGAGGGACAGGGGGCTCTAGCATCTATGGCTACACCTTC
TRBJ1-1,few,TRBV7-2,.,CASSAQRGTEAFF,TGTGCCAGCAGTGCACAAAGGGGCACTGAAGCTTTCTTT
TRBJ2-5,few,TRBV9,.,CASSSPYAQETQYF,TGTGCCAGCAGCAGCCCTTACGCCCAAGAGACCCAGTACTTC
TRBJ2-1,.,TRBV15,.,CATSRGQDSYNEQFF,TGTGCCACCAGCAGAGGACAGGACTCCTACAATGAGCAGTTCTTC
TRBJ1-5,few,TRBV12-3/TRBV12-4,TRBD1,CASSLQGVNNQPQHF,TGTGCCAGCAGTTTACAGGGGGTGAATAATCAGCCCCAGCATTTT
TRBJ2-1,.,TRBV20-1,.,CSARDKEGETPYNEQFF,TGCAGTGCTAGAGATAAAGAGGGGGAGACCCCCTACAATGAGCAGTTCTTC
TRBJ2-5,few,TRBV3-1,.,CASSLQAGETGETQYF,TGTGCCAGCAGCCTGCAAGCTGGCGAGACCGGCGAGACCCAGTACTTC
TRBJ2-3,few,TRBV29-1,TRBD1,CSVEDAQGIPDMQYF,TGCAGCGTTGAGGACGCACAGGGGATTCCAGATATGCAGTATTTT
TRBJ1-4,few,TRBV5-6,.,CASSLETGPANEKLFF,TGTGCCAGCAGCTTGGAGACGGGCCCAGCTAATGAAAAACTGTTTTTT
TRBJ1-3,few,TRBV18,.,CASSPPTGTDTIYF,TGTGCCAGCTCACCACCTACGGGTACTGACACCATATATTTT
TRBJ1-4,.,TRBV12-3/TRBV12-4,.,CASSLEGYEKLFF,TGTGCCAGCAGTTTAGAGGGTTATGAAAAACTGTTTTTT
TRBJ1-4,few,TRBV12-3/TRBV12-4,TRBD1,CASSLSTGLEKLFF,TGTGCCAGCAGTTTGTCGACAGGGCTTGAAAAACTGTTTTTT